The 21 T cell receptor beta chains below all came from one sample that was sequenced in a study of CD8+ T cells in alopecia areata. Specified treatment: oral pan-JAK inhibitor, 5-10 mg twice daily. Sequencing templates came from extracted RNA that was reverse transcribed into cDNA. Only in-frame clones appear in the TCRdb table, and some are missing; sequencing was by immunoSEQ multiplex PCR. The sample yields 160,000 or so clones, about three fifths seen once. Source: CD4+ T cells sorted from blood, taken at week 4, from a patient treated with tofacitinib. The receptors shown here come from a human donor with alopecia areata.

J is TRBJ2-7 and V is TRBV30; D not certain. V lost 5 bases, J lost 5 bases, and 16 bases lay in between. Germline V lookup: CDR1 GTSNPN, CDR2 SVGIG (reference sequence). The CDR3 is 13 amino acids. DNA of the CDR3: TGTGCCTGGGGGCGACCGAGACCCAACGAGCAGTACTTC. Translation: CAWGRPRPNEQYF.

The chain has TRBV2 and TRBJ2-3; D not certain. Trimming removed 5 bases from V and 6 bases from J, with 3 bases in between. Germline values: CDR1 SNHLY, CDR2 FYNNEI. This CDR3 region has 10 residues. The CDR3 spells CASSQDTQYF. DNA for the CDR3: TGTGCCAGCAGTCAGGATACGCAGTATTTT.

The CDR3 loop is CASSLGGVEPQHF. Here the CDR3 DNA reads TGTGCCAGCAGCTTAGGAGGGGTGGAGCCCCAGCATTTT. This chain links TRBV7-9 with TRBJ1-5, with D possibly matching TRBD1 (5 bases). Germline assignment: CDR1 SEHNR and CDR2 FQNEAQ (reference sequence). V lost 1 base to trimming and J lost 8 bases, with 9 bases between them. This CDR3 spans 13 amino acids.

The genes are TRBV30 and TRBJ2-3; D is ambiguous. The CDR3 contains 13 residues. Germline CDR1 GTSNPN, CDR2 SVGIG (reference sequence). V was pared by 0 bases and J by 6 bases, with 10 bases between. The CDR3 DNA follows: TGTGCCTGGAGTGTAAGAGGACCTGATACGCAGTATTTT. It specifies CAWSVRGPDTQYF. The full variable domain, its missing parts supplied by reference TRBV30 and TRBJ2-3, is SQTIHQWPATLVQPVGSPLSLECTVEGTSNPNLYWYRQAAGRGLQLLFYSVGIGQISSEVPQNLSASRPQDRQFILSSKKLLLSDSGFYLCAWSVRGPDTQYFGPGTRLTVL.

The chain carries TRBV2 and TRBJ1-2, with 11 bases fitting TRBD1. Per the germline V gene, CDR1 is SNHLY and CDR2 is FYNNEI. The CDR3 is 14 residues long. The trim removed 6 bases at V and 3 bases at J, leaving 3 bases unmatched. CDR3 coding DNA: TGTGCCAGCAGGGGACAGGGGGTGGACTATGGCTACACCTTC. Its protein is CASRGQGVDYGYTF.

V gene TRBV30 combines with J gene TRBJ1-2; the D is unclear. CDR1 GTSNPN and CDR2 SVGIG come from the germline V gene (reference sequence). V was shortened by 8 bases and J by 2 bases, with 18 bases between the two germline ends. The CDR3 is made up of 14 amino acids. This chain's CDR3 is CALGKEGGNYGYTF. The CDR3 nucleotides read TGTGCCCTAGGGAAGGAGGGAGGAAACTATGGCTACACCTTC.

This clone turned up a few times. The chain recombines TRBV10-3 with TRBJ2-1, with TRBD2 identical over 14 bases. Germline loops: CDR1 ENHRY, CDR2 SYGVKD. The CDR3 runs 14 residues. V was clipped by 6 bases and J by 6 bases; unmatched bases: 1. The CDR3 region has the DNA TGTGCCATCAGAGGACTAGCGGGGGGCAATGAGCAGTTCTTC. Translating gives CAIRGLAGGNEQFF.

The gene calls are TRBV29-1 and TRBJ2-7; 8 bases map to TRBD1. J was trimmed by 6 bases and V by 0 bases; bases with no gene match: 4. This CDR3 is 13 amino acids long. Germline CDR1 reads SQVTM; CDR2 reads ANQGSEA. The CDR3 DNA is TGCAGCGTTGAAGAGCAGACAGGGGTCGAGCAGTACTTC. This gives the protein CSVEEQTGVEQYF.

This clone turned up a few times. The chain employs TRBV4-3 and TRBJ2-1, with 7 nucleotides matching TRBD2. Trimming removed 3 bases from V and 4 bases from J; junction bases left unmatched: 0. Germline lookup yields CDR1 LGHNA and CDR2 YSLEER. This CDR3 is 13 amino acids long. In DNA, the CDR3 is TGCGCCAGCAGCCAGCGGGGGTACAATGAGCAGTTCTTC. Protein sequence: CASSQRGYNEQFF.

This clone was counted only a few times. The rearrangement joins TRBV7-9 to TRBJ2-5, with a weak D call TRBD1 (5 bases). The V end lost 3 bases, the J end lost 5 bases, and 13 bases lay between the germline ends. The CDR3 sequence is 14 residues long. The germline gives CDR1 SEHNR, CDR2 FQNEAQ (reference sequence). Here the CDR3 reads CASSFLGATETQYF. The CDR3 DNA sequence: TGTGCCAGCAGCTTTTTAGGGGCTACGGAGACCCAGTACTTC.

The rearrangement links TRBV11-2 to TRBJ1-2; D is perhaps TRBD1 (6 bases). Trimming left V 0 bases short and J 8 bases short, with 22 bases between. The CDR3 loop spans 17 amino acids. Germline CDR1 SGHAT, CDR2 FQNNGV. The CDR3 spells CASSLDPRTDIKYGYTF. CDR3 bases: TGTGCCAGCAGCTTAGATCCCCGGACAGACATAAAGTACGGCTACACCTTC.

This clone was counted only a few times. The chain combines TRBV29-1 with TRBJ1-2, with D maybe TRBD1 (5 bases). Germline lookup yields CDR1 SQVTM and CDR2 ANQGSEA. V was trimmed by 7 bases and J by 0 bases, leaving 12 bases between them. The CDR3 runs 13 residues. In DNA form, the CDR3 reads TGCAGCGCCTTGAGGGGAGCTAACTATGGCTACACCTTC. As protein: CSALRGANYGYTF.

This clone was seen only once. This same CDR3 is encoded by further DNA sequences in the sample. V and J are TRBV9 and TRBJ2-7; TRBD1 agrees at 7 bases. Trimming cost V 2 bases and J 0 bases; bases outside gene matches: 2. The germline gives CDR1 SGDLS, CDR2 YYNGEE. The CDR3 loop spans 14 amino acids. The CDR3 reads CASSVGTDSYEQYF. CDR3 bases: TGTGCCAGCAGCGTCGGGACAGACTCCTACGAGCAGTACTTC.

In this sample, this clone turned up a few times. The chain carries TRBV5-1 and TRBJ2-1, with D possibly called TRBD1 or TRBD2 (6 bases each). The V gene's germline CDR1 is SGHRS and CDR2 YFSETQ. The CDR3 is 12 residues long. V was pared by 4 bases and J by 14 bases, with 16 bases between. The CDR3 is CASSLESGAKFF. CDR3 nucleotide sequence: TGCGCCAGCAGCCTCGAGTCGGGGGCAAAGTTCTTC.

This rearrangement joins TRBV30 to TRBJ2-1; 9 nucleotides agree with TRBD1. Unmatched junction bases numbered 6, after V lost 2 bases and J lost 10 bases. The length of the CDR3 is 13 residues. Germline V gene data show CDR1 as GTSNPN and CDR2 as SVGIG (reference sequence). CDR3 in DNA: TGTGCCTGGAGTTATGTGGGGACAGGGGAGCAGTTCTTC. Protein product: CAWSYVGTGEQFF.

This clone turned up a few times. This chain links TRBV29-1 with TRBJ2-7, with D unresolved. This CDR3 spans 11 amino acids. The germline V gene encodes CDR1 SQVTM and CDR2 ANQGSEA. The V gene lost 2 bases and the J gene lost 2 bases, with 4 bases spanning the gap. The CDR3 reads CSVENTYEQYF. The CDR3 bases are TGCAGCGTTGAAAACACCTACGAGCAGTACTTC.

The V gene is TRBV27, the J gene TRBJ1-1, with a weak D call TRBD1 (5 bases). Looked up from germline, CDR1 is MNHEY and CDR2 is SMNVEV (reference sequence). This CDR3 spans 14 amino acids. V was shortened by 2 bases and J by 6 bases, with 13 bases between the two germline ends. CDR3 region: CASSLMRGSAEAFF. The DNA for the CDR3 is TGTGCCAGCAGTTTAATGCGGGGGAGTGCTGAAGCTTTCTTT.

The rearrangement joins TRBV5-4 to TRBJ1-5; D is possibly TRBD1 (6 bases). Trimming took off 0 bases at V and 4 bases at J, with 11 bases between the two ends. Germline V gene lookup returns CDR1 SGHNT and CDR2 YYREEE (reference sequence). This CDR3 is 15 amino acids long. CDR3 in DNA: TGTGCCAGCAGCTTGGGGGGGGCAGCTAATCAGCCCCAGCATTTT. Protein: CASSLGGAANQPQHF. Full variable domain (missing parts from reference TRBV5-4 and TRBJ1-5): ETGVTQSPTHLIKTRGQQVTLRCSSQSGHNTVSWYQQALGQGPQFIFQYYREEENGRGNFPPRFSGLQFPNYSSELNVNALELDDSALYLCASSLGGAANQPQHFGDGTRLSIL.

V usage is TRBV6-6 and J usage is TRBJ1-1; the match to TRBD1 covers 8 bases. The length of the CDR3 is 14 residues. With V trimmed by 6 bases and J by 1 base, 4 bases remained unmatched. Germline lookup yields CDR1 MNHNY and CDR2 SVGAGI (reference sequence). CDR3 DNA: TGTGCCAGCAGAAGTGACAGGGGGAACACTGAAGCTTTCTTT. As protein: CASRSDRGNTEAFF.

This clone was observed a handful of times. V gene TRBV29-1 combines with J gene TRBJ2-5; the D gene is possibly TRBD2 (5 bases). The V end lost 8 bases, the J end lost 4 bases, and 14 bases lay between the germline ends. The CDR3 runs 12 residues. CDR1 is SQVTM, CDR2 ANQGSEA, per germline. CDR3 amino acids: CSPERGRETQYF. CDR3 bases: TGCAGCCCCGAAAGAGGGAGAGAGACCCAGTACTTC.

V usage is TRBV29-1 and J usage is TRBJ2-7; 8 bases match TRBD2. CDR1 and CDR2 (germline): SQVTM, ANQGSEA. V was pared by 1 base and J by 4 bases, with 6 bases of the junction left unmatched. The CDR3 sequence is 14 residues long. The CDR3 region has the DNA TGCAGCGTTGAAGTTAGGACTAGCTCGTACGAGCAGTACTTC. Its translation: CSVEVRTSSYEQYF.